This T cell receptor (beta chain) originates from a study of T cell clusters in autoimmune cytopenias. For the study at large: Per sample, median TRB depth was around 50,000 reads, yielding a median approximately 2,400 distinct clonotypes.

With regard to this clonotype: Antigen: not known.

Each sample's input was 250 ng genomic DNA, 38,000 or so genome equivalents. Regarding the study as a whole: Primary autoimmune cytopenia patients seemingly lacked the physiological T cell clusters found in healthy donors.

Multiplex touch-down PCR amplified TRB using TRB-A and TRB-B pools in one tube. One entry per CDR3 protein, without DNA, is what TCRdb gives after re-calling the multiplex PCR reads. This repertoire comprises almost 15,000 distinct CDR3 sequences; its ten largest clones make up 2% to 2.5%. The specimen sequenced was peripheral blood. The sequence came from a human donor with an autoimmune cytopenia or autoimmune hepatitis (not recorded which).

The CDR3 reads CASSPSTSTDTQYF. The chain links TRBV5-6 to TRBJ2-3. Per germline, CDR1 SGHDT and CDR2 YYEEEE. The length of the CDR3 is 14 residues.